Listed here is a single TCR beta chain. Researchers ran the PCR with 60 Vbeta and 13 Jbeta primers. Some clones are missing from TCRdb's copy, which holds only in-frame ones; the method was immunoSEQ multiplex PCR. The table records about 130,000 clones, about 76% of them present only once. The V gene's germline CDR1 is SEHNR and CDR2 FQNEAQ (reference sequence). With 5 bases clipped from V and 2 bases from J, the junction kept 6 bases outside the gene matches. The CDR3 consists of 14 residues. The data originate from a study of cytomegalovirus exposure and HLA in healthy donors. This clonotype was sampled from a man aged 40-49 years in good health and CMV-seropositive. The chain couples TRBV7-9 to TRBJ2-7; 7 nucleotides align to TRBD1. The sequenced sample was PBMCs. Here the CDR3 reads CASSTRDSTYEQYF. The CDR3 bases are TGTGCCAGCAGCACTCGGGACAGTACCTACGAGCAGTACTTC.